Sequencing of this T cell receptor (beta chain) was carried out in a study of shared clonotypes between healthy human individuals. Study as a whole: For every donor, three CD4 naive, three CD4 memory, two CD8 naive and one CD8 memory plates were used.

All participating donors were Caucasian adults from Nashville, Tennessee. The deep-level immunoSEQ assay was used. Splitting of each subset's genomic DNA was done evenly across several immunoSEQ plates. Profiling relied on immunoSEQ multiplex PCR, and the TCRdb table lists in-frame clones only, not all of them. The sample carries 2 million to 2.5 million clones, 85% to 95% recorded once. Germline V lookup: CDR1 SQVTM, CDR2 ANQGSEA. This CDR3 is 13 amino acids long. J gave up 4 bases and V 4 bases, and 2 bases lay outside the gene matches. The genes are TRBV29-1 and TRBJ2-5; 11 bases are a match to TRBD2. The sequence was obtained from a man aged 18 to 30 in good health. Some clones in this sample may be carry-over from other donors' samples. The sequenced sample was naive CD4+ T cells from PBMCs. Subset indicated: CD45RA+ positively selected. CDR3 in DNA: TGCAGCGTTGCGGGGACTAGCGGAGAGACCCAGTACTTC. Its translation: CSVAGTSGETQYF.